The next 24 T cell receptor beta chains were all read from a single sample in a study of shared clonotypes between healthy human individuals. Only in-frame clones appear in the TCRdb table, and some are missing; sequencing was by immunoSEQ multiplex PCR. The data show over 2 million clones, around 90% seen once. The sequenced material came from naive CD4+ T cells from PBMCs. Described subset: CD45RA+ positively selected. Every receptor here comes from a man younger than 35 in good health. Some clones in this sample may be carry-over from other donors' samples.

CDR3 nucleotide sequence: TGCGCCAGCAGCCGGGGGTCTGAGGAGACCCAGTACTTC. Its translation is CASSRGSEETQYF. The rearrangement joins TRBV4-1 to TRBJ2-5; D is perhaps TRBD1 or TRBD2 (5 bases each). The CDR3 has 13 amino acids. The germline V gene has CDR1 MGHRA and CDR2 YSYEKL. V was pared by 4 bases and J by 5 bases, with 11 bases between.

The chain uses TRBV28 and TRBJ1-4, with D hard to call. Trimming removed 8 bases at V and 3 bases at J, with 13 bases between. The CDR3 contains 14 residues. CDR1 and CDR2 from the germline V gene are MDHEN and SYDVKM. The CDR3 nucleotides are TGTGCCAGCCGCGACTGGGGTGCTAATGAAAAACTGTTTTTT. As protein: CASRDWGANEKLFF.

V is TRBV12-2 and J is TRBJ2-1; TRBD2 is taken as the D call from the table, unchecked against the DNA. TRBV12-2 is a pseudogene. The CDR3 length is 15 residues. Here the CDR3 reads CASRSVAGVPNEQFF. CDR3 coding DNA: TGTGCAAGTCGATCCGTAGCGGGAGTCCCCAATGAGCAGTTCTTC.

Written as DNA, the CDR3 is TGCGCCAGCAGCTCGCCGACGGGGTACACCGGGGAGCTGTTTTTT. It translates to CASSSPTGYTGELFF. J is TRBJ2-2 and V is TRBV5-1, with D perhaps matching TRBD2 (5 bases). V gave up 3 bases and J gave up 3 bases, with 12 bases separating them. Germline CDR1 reads SGHRS; CDR2 reads YFSETQ. CDR3 length: 15 amino acids.

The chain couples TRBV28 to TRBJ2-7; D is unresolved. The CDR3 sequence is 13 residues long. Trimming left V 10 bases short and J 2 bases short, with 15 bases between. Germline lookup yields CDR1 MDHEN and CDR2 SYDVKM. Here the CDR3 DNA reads TGTGCCAACACAAACCCTAGAACCTACGAGCAGTACTTC. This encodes CANTNPRTYEQYF.

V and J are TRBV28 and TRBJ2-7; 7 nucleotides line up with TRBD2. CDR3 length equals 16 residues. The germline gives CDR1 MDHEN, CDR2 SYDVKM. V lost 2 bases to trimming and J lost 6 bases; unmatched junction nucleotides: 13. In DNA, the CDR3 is TGTGCCAGCAGTTTACTAGCGGTTGCGGGACCGATCGAGCAGTACTTC. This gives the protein CASSLLAVAGPIEQYF.

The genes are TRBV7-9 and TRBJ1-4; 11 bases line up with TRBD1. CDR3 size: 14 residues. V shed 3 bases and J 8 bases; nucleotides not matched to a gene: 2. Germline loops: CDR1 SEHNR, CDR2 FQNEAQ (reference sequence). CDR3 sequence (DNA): TGTGCCAGCAGCTTGGGACAGGGGGTGGAAAAACTGTTTTTT. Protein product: CASSLGQGVEKLFF.

CDR3 loop: CAISASSAYEQYF. The CDR3 DNA sequence: TGTGCCATCAGTGCCTCGTCGGCCTACGAGCAGTACTTC. J is TRBJ2-7 and V is TRBV10-3; no clear D. Trimming took off 4 bases at V and 2 bases at J, with 9 bases between the two ends. Germline assignment: CDR1 ENHRY and CDR2 SYGVKD. This CDR3 has 13 amino acids.

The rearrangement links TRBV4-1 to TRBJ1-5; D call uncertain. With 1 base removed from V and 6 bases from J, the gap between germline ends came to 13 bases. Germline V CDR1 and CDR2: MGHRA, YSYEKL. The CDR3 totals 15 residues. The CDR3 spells CASSQVGQGSQPQHF. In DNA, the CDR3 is TGCGCCAGCAGCCAAGTCGGGCAAGGGAGTCAGCCCCAGCATTTT.

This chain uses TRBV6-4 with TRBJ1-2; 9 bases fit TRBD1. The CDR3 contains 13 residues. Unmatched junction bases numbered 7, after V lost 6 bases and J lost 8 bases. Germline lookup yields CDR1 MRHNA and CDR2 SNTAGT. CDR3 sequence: CASRPGQGRGYTF. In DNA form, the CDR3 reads TGTGCCAGCAGACCTGGACAGGGGAGAGGCTACACCTTC.

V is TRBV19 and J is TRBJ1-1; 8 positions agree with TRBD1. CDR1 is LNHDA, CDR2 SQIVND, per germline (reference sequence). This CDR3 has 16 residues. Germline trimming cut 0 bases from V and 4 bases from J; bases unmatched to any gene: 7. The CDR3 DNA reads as TGTGCCAGTAGTATAGATGGACAGGGTTGGGGCACTGAAGCTTTCTTT. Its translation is CASSIDGQGWGTEAFF.

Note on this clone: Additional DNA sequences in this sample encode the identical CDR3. The CDR3 DNA reads TGTGCCAGCAGTGACACAGATACGCAGTATTTT. Protein: CASSDTDTQYF. J is TRBJ2-3 and V is TRBV6-1; D is ambiguous. The V end lost 3 bases, the J end lost 2 bases, and 0 bases lay between the germline ends. There are 11 residues in the CDR3. CDR1 MNHNS and CDR2 SASEGT come from the germline V gene.

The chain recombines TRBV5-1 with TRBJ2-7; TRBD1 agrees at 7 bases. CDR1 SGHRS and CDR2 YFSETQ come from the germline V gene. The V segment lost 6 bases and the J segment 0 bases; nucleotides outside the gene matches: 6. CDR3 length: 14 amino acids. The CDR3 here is CASTTGTASYEQYF. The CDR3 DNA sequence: TGCGCCAGCACAACCGGGACAGCCTCCTACGAGCAGTACTTC.

CDR3 sequence reads: CASSSTGGWDEQFF. The CDR3 DNA follows: TGTGCCAGCAGTTCCACAGGGGGCTGGGATGAGCAGTTCTTC. The chain is built from TRBV28 and TRBJ2-1, with TRBD1 identical over 9 bases. V trimming: 4 bases; J trimming: 8 bases; junction bases outside the gene matches: 6. Per the germline V gene, CDR1 is MDHEN and CDR2 is SYDVKM. The CDR3 is 14 amino acids. Based on the CDR3 plus reference TRBV28 and TRBJ2-1, the full variable domain is DVKVTQSSRYLVKRTGEKVFLECVQDMDHENMFWYRQDPGLGLRLIYFSYDVKMKEKGDIPEGYSVSREKKERFSLILESASTNQTSMYLCASSSTGGWDEQFFGPGTRLTVL.

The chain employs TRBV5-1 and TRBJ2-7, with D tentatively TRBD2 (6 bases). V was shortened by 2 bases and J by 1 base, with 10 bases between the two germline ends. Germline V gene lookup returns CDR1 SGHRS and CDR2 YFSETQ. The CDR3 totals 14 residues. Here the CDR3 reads CASSLLGRSYEQYF. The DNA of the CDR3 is TGCGCCAGCAGCTTACTCGGGAGATCCTACGAGCAGTACTTC.

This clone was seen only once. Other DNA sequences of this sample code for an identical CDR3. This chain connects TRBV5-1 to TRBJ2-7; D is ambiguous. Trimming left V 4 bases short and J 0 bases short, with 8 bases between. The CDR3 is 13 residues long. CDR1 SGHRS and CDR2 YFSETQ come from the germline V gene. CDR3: CASSPLSSYEQYF. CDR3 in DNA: TGCGCCAGCAGCCCGCTAAGCTCCTACGAGCAGTACTTC.

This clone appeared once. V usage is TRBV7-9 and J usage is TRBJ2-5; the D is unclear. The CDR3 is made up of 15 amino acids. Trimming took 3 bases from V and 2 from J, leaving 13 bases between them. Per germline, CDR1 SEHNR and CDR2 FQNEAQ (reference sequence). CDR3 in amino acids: CASSLLPGTQETQYF. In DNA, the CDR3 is TGTGCCAGCAGCTTGTTACCAGGAACTCAAGAGACCCAGTACTTC.

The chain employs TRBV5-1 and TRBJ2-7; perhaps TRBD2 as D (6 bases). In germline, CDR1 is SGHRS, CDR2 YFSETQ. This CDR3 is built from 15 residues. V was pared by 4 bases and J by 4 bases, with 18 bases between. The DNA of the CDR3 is TGCGCCAGCAGCCGAAGGACCGCCGGGGGTTACGAGCAGTACTTC. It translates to CASSRRTAGGYEQYF.

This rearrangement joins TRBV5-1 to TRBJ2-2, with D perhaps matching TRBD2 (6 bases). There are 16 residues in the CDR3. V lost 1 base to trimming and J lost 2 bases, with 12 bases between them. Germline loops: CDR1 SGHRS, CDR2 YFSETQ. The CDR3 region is CASSLLPGGNTGELFF. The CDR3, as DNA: TGCGCCAGCAGCTTGCTCCCCGGGGGAAACACCGGGGAGCTGTTTTTT. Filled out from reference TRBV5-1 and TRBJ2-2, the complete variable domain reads KAGVTQTPRYLIKTRGQQVTLSCSPISGHRSVSWYQQTPGQGLQFLFEYFSETQRNKGNFPGRFSGRQFSNSRSEMNVSTLELGDSALYLCASSLLPGGNTGELFFGEGSRLTVL.

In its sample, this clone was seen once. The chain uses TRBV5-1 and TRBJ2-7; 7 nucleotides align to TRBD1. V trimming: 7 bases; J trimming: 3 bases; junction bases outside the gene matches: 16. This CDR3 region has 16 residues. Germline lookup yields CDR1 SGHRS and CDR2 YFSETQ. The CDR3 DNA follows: TGCGCCAGCGGACATTATCCGGGACAGCTCGGCTACGAGCAGTACTTC. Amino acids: CASGHYPGQLGYEQYF.

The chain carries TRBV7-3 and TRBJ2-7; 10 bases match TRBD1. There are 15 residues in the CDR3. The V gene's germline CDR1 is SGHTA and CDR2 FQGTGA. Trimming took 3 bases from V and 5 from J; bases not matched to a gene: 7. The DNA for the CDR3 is TGTGCCAGCAGCTTTCAGGGGACAGGGGCCCACGAGCAGTACTTC. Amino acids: CASSFQGTGAHEQYF.

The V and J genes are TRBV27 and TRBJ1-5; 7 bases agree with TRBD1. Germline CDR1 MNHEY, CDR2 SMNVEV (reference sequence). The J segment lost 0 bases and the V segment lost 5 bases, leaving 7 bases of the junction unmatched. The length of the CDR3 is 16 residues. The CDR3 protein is CASSPGTVNSNQPQHF. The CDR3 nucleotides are TGTGCCAGCAGTCCCGGGACAGTCAATAGCAATCAGCCCCAGCATTTT.

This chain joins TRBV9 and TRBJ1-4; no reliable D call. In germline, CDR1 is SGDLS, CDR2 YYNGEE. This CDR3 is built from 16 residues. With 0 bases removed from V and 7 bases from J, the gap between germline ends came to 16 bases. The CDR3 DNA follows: TGTGCCAGCAGCGTAGACGGGAGGGCGCCGGGTGAAAAACTGTTTTTT. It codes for CASSVDGRAPGEKLFF.

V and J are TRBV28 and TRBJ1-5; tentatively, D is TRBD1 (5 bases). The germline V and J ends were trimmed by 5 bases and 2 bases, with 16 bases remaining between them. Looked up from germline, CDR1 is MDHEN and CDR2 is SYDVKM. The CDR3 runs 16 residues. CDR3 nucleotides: TGTGCCAGCAGTAACATGGCTCGGGGGGGCAATCAGCCCCAGCATTTT. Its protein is CASSNMARGGNQPQHF.